This TCR beta chain was recovered during a study of regulatory and conventional T cells in RAG deficiency. General study findings and limits: Omenn patients showed >80% Treg-Tconv overlap and shorter CDR3 lengths. Other subsets showed roughly 10-fold reductions, but Treg unique TCR beta sequences fell roughly 100-fold in these patients.

Genomic DNA came from blood conventional CD4+ T cells gated CD25-low CD127-high. Germline CDR1 is SGDLS and CDR2 is YYNGEE. V lost 4 bases to trimming and J lost 5 bases, with 10 bases between them. The CDR3 loop spans 13 amino acids. This table comes from immunoSEQ multiplex PCR, and its TCRdb copy is limited to in-frame clones, with some not included. Among 30,000 to 40,000 clones listed, about 75% were seen once. This clone was seen once. Its matching antigen is unknown. This sample also appeared in a second study, on regulatory T cells. From that study: The PCR used 52 TRBV and 13 TRBJ primers. Skewed V and J usage and few unique V-J pairs marked patient repertoires, most in Tregs.

This chain connects TRBV9 to TRBJ2-1; possibly TRBD2 for D (7 bases). Sample: CD4+ effector T cells sorted from blood. The clonotype comes from a human donor in good health. The CDR3 spells CASSRGANNEQFF. In DNA, the CDR3 is TGTGCCAGCAGCCGGGGGGCGAACAATGAGCAGTTCTTC. Filled out from reference TRBV9 and TRBJ2-1, the complete variable domain reads DSGVTQTPKHLITATGQRVTLRCSPRSGDLSVYWYQQSLDQGLQFLIQYYNGEERAKGNILERFSAQQFPDLHSELNLSSLELGDSALYFCASSRGANNEQFFGPGTRLTVL.